This T cell receptor beta chain was sequenced in a study of T cells after yellow fever vaccination. Findings and caveats of the study: Clones from primary vaccination mostly reappeared after the booster (approximately 96% CD4, approximately 88% CD8). Repertoires obtained by FACS sorting could include abundant clonotypes that entered as contaminants from the bulk population. The secondary T-cell response peaked on day 5, not day 15, but was weaker. Although most clonotypes did not, a small share appeared in both CD4 and CD8 compartments.

TCRdb analysed the 5' RACE reads with MiXCR anew, one entry per CDR3 protein. The sample carries approximately 330,000 distinct CDR3 sequences, approximately 12% recorded once. This clonotype was picked up a small number of times. Its cognate antigen is unknown. The TCR sequence derives from a young man who received the YFV17D yellow fever vaccine. The source was CD4+ T cells sorted from PBMCs, collected 15 days after the yellow fever booster vaccination.

In DNA form, the CDR3 reads TGCGCCAGCAGCTTACAGGGGGCGGGCAATCAGCCCCAGCATTTT. Its translation is CASSLQGAGNQPQHF. The gene calls are TRBV5-1 and TRBJ1-5; the match to TRBD1 covers 9 bases. From germline, CDR1 is SGHRS and CDR2 YFSETQ. The length of the CDR3 is 15 residues. Trimming at V came to 2 bases and at J to 2 bases, leaving 2 bases not matched to a gene.